A single sample gave rise to the 22 T cell receptor beta chains below, sequenced in a study of early T cells in non-severe SARS-CoV-2 infection. TCRdb used MiXCR to reprocess the 5' RACE reads, holding one entry per CDR3 protein. The sample carries approximately 65,000 distinct CDR3 sequences, about 12% recorded once. The sample taken for sequencing was whole blood. All receptors derive from an adult who was a healthcare worker with PCR-confirmed SARS-CoV-2 infection or an uninfected control (not recorded which).

Only a few counts were recorded for this clonotype. The J gene is TRBJ2-7, the V gene TRBV7-2, with 10 bases identical to TRBD2. The CDR3 is 17 residues long. CDR1 is SGHTA and CDR2 is FQGNSA in the germline V gene. V shed 1 base and J 3 bases; nucleotides not matched to a gene: 9. The CDR3 DNA reads TGTGCCAGCAGCTTAGGGGCCCTCGGGACTAGCGTCTACGAGCAGTACTTC. Translation: CASSLGALGTSVYEQYF.

V and J are TRBV7-8 and TRBJ2-4; D is possibly TRBD1 or TRBD2 (6 bases each). Trimming cost V 7 bases and J 3 bases, with 13 bases left between them. CDR3 size: 14 residues. Germline V gene lookup returns CDR1 SGHVS and CDR2 FQNEAQ. This chain's CDR3 is CASNLGGGKNIQYF. CDR3 in DNA: TGTGCCAGCAACCTCGGAGGGGGCAAAAACATTCAGTACTTC.

The chain employs TRBV4-1 and TRBJ2-5; 13 positions agree with TRBD2. V lost 3 bases and J lost 5; bases outside the gene matches: 3. The CDR3 has 15 amino acids. Germline V gene data show CDR1 as MGHRA and CDR2 as YSYEKL. DNA for the CDR3: TGCGCCAGCAGCCAGGGGACTAGCGGGGCGGAGACCCAGTACTTC. This sequence encodes CASSQGTSGAETQYF.

This clonotype was counted a few times. The chain combines TRBV6-1 with TRBJ2-7; D gene uncertain. CDR3 length: 16 amino acids. Germline V gives CDR1 MNHNS, CDR2 SASEGT. V lost 5 bases and J lost 3, with 20 bases in between. The CDR3 sequence is CASSSRRSNSNYEQYF. CDR3 nucleotides: TGTGCCAGCAGTTCCCGTCGGAGCAATTCAAACTACGAGCAGTACTTC.

This clonotype was counted at least ten times. V is TRBV11-3 and J is TRBJ2-5; D possibly matches TRBD1 or TRBD2 (5 bases each). Trimming removed 5 bases from V and 2 bases from J, with 12 bases in between. The CDR3 is 14 amino acids. The germline CDR1 and CDR2 sequences are SGHNT and YENEEA. CDR3 loop: CASSPRDGQETQYF. CDR3 DNA: TGTGCCAGCAGCCCCCGGGACGGACAAGAGACCCAGTACTTC.

The chain recombines TRBV4-1 with TRBJ2-3, with D perhaps TRBD1 (5 bases). With 0 bases removed from V and 3 bases from J, the gap between germline ends came to 13 bases. Per germline, CDR1 MGHRA and CDR2 YSYEKL. CDR3 size: 16 residues. CDR3 DNA: TGCGCCAGCAGCCAAGATACGGCAGGGATAACAGATACGCAGTATTTT. Translation gives CASSQDTAGITDTQYF.

In this sample, this clonotype turned up a few times. The chain employs TRBV7-8 and TRBJ2-1; 16 nucleotides match TRBD2. Trimming removed 3 bases from V and 8 bases from J; junction bases left unmatched: 1. The CDR3 extends over 15 amino acids. The germline V gene encodes CDR1 SGHVS and CDR2 FQNEAQ. This CDR3 is CASSLGLAGGYEQFF. Written as DNA, the CDR3 is TGTGCCAGCAGCTTGGGACTAGCGGGGGGGTATGAGCAGTTCTTC.

This clonotype was recorded many times. This sequence joins TRBV11-3 and TRBJ2-5; 7 nucleotides agree with TRBD1. This CDR3 has 17 amino acids. With 1 base clipped from V and 0 bases from J, the junction kept 8 bases outside the gene matches. Germline values: CDR1 SGHNT, CDR2 YENEEA. In nucleotides, the CDR3 is TGTGCCAGCAGCTTAGGATATGGCAGGGGGTACCAAGAGACCCAGTACTTC. This sequence encodes CASSLGYGRGYQETQYF.

V gene TRBV6-5 combines with J gene TRBJ1-6, with 8 bases matching TRBD1. J lost 7 bases, V lost 5 bases, and 7 bases had no gene match. The V gene's germline CDR1 is MNHEY and CDR2 SVGAGI. This CDR3 is built from 15 residues. Here the CDR3 reads CASSITQGENSPLHF. The CDR3 nucleotides read TGTGCCAGCAGTATAACACAGGGGGAGAATTCACCCCTCCACTTT.

The V gene is TRBV5-1, the J gene TRBJ1-4; D is undetermined. Trimming left V 3 bases short and J 3 bases short, with 12 bases between. This CDR3 region has 15 residues. In germline, CDR1 is SGHRS, CDR2 YFSETQ. The CDR3 loop reads CASSWWTGANEKLFF. CDR3 DNA sequence: TGCGCCAGCAGCTGGTGGACGGGTGCTAATGAAAAACTGTTTTTT.

V is TRBV29-1 and J is TRBJ1-2, with unresolved D. Trimming pared 3 bases from V and 2 bases from J, leaving 4 bases between. Per the germline V gene, CDR1 is SQVTM and CDR2 is ANQGSEA. The CDR3 spans 11 residues. The CDR3 region has the DNA TGCAGCGTTGAGTCCAACTATGGCTACACCTTC. Translation: CSVESNYGYTF.

In its sample, this clonotype was seen a few times. The DNA of the CDR3 is TGCGCCAGCAGCCTGCGGGGACAGGGGGCGAACACCGGGGAGCTGTTTTTT. This codes for CASSLRGQGANTGELFF. V gene TRBV5-1 combines with J gene TRBJ2-2; 11 bases align to TRBD1. Trimming took 4 bases from V and 0 from J; bases not matched to a gene: 5. Germline-derived CDR1 and CDR2 are SGHRS and YFSETQ. This CDR3 comprises 17 residues.

This rearrangement joins TRBV27 to TRBJ2-7; 9 bases fit TRBD1. Germline V gene sequence: CDR1 MNHEY, CDR2 SMNVEV (reference sequence). CDR3 length: 16 amino acids. Germline trimming cut 1 base from V and 1 base from J; bases unmatched to any gene: 5. In DNA form, the CDR3 reads TGTGCCAGCAGTTTATTGCCGGGACAGGGTTCCTACGAGCAGTACTTC. Protein product: CASSLLPGQGSYEQYF.

This clonotype appeared a few times. CDR3 region: CASSDIRAKSETQYF. The CDR3 DNA is TGTGCCAGCAGCGATATCCGAGCCAAGTCAGAGACCCAGTACTTC. V usage is TRBV6-1 and J usage is TRBJ2-5; D is unclear. The CDR3 runs to 15 residues. Trimming stripped 6 bases from V and 4 bases from J, with 18 bases between. Looked up from germline, CDR1 is MNHNS and CDR2 is SASEGT.

At least ten counts were recorded for this clonotype. This chain links TRBV4-3 with TRBJ2-5; 12 positions agree with TRBD2. The CDR3 loop spans 15 amino acids. The germline CDR1 and CDR2 sequences are LGHNA and YSLEER. Trimming at V came to 4 bases and at J to 4 bases, leaving 4 bases not matched to a gene. The CDR3 bases are TGCGCCAGCAGCCGAGGACTAGCGGGGCCAGAGACCCAGTACTTC. Translated: CASSRGLAGPETQYF.

The chain recombines TRBV20-1 with TRBJ1-2; D call uncertain. The ends were cut back, 1 base at V and 4 bases at J, with 4 bases in the middle. CDR3 size: 11 residues. CDR1 and CDR2 from the germline V gene are DFQATT and SNEGSKA (reference sequence). CDR3 residues: CSARALYGYTF. The CDR3 DNA is TGCAGTGCTAGAGCACTCTATGGCTACACCTTC.

The chain is built from TRBV20-1 and TRBJ2-3, with a tentative D call TRBD1 (5 bases). This CDR3 is built from 14 residues. Germline V gene sequence: CDR1 DFQATT, CDR2 SNEGSKA (reference sequence). Trimming took off 4 bases at V and 0 bases at J, with 11 bases between the two ends. CDR3 nucleotide sequence: TGCAGTGCTATTCAGGGTACTAGCACAGATACGCAGTATTTT. Its protein product is CSAIQGTSTDTQYF.

This rearrangement joins TRBV14 to TRBJ1-6; 8 bases fit TRBD1. The length of the CDR3 is 15 residues. Germline lookup yields CDR1 SGHDN and CDR2 FVKESK. The V and J ends lost 6 bases and 6 bases, in that order; junction bases with no gene match: 7. The CDR3 reads CASRGQEGINSPLHF. The CDR3 DNA sequence: TGTGCCAGCAGGGGACAGGAGGGGATTAATTCACCCCTCCACTTT.

Remarks on this clonotype: A much larger clone differs from this one at a single base, so this may be a read error. This chain's CDR3 is CVSSLARGTTYEQYF. The DNA for the CDR3 is TGTGTCAGCAGCTTAGCCAGGGGGACAACCTACGAGCAGTACTTC. The chain couples TRBV7-6 to TRBJ2-7; TRBD1 matches at 7 bases. The CDR3 is 15 amino acids. CDR1 and CDR2 from the germline V gene are SGHVS and FNYEAQ.

This rearrangement joins TRBV2 to TRBJ2-7; D is possibly TRBD2 (5 bases). With 7 bases removed from V and 2 bases from J, the gap between germline ends came to 18 bases. Germline V gene data show CDR1 as SNHLY and CDR2 as FYNNEI. The CDR3 is 15 residues long. This CDR3 reads CASKEGDWGTYEQYF. The CDR3 DNA sequence: TGTGCCAGCAAAGAGGGTGACTGGGGAACCTACGAGCAGTACTTC.

The genes are TRBV29-1 and TRBJ1-1; D ambiguous. V was cut by 6 bases and J by 1 base, with 3 bases left in between. This CDR3 spans 10 amino acids. Germline V gene data show CDR1 as SQVTM and CDR2 as ANQGSEA. Here the CDR3 DNA reads TGCAGCGTGAAGAACACTGAAGCTTTCTTT. Translation gives CSVKNTEAFF.

This clonotype turned up a few times. The chain links TRBV3-1 to TRBJ2-3; the match to TRBD1 covers 7 bases. The CDR3 contains 14 residues. In germline, CDR1 is LGHDT, CDR2 YNNKEL (reference sequence). V shed 1 base and J 4 bases; nucleotides not matched to a gene: 2. The CDR3, as DNA: TGTGCCAGCAGCCAAGGACAGGGTTCAGATACGCAGTATTTT. Translated, it gives CASSQGQGSDTQYF.